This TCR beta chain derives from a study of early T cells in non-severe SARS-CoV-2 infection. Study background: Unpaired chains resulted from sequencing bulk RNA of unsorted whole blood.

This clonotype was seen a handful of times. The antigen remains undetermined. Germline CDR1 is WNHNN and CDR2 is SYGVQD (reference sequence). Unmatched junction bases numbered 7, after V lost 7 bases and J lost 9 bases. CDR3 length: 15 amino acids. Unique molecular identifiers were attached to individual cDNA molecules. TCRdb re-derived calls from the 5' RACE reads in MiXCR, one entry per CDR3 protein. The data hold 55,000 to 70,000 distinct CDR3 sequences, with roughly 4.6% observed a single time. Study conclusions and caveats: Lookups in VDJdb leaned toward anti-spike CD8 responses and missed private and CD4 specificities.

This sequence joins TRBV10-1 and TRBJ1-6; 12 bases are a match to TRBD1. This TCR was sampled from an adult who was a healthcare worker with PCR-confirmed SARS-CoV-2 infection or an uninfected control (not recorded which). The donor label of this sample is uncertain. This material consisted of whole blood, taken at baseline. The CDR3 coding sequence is TGCGCCAGCAAATTTCCGGGACAGGGGGCTTCACCCCTCCACTTT. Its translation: CASKFPGQGASPLHF.